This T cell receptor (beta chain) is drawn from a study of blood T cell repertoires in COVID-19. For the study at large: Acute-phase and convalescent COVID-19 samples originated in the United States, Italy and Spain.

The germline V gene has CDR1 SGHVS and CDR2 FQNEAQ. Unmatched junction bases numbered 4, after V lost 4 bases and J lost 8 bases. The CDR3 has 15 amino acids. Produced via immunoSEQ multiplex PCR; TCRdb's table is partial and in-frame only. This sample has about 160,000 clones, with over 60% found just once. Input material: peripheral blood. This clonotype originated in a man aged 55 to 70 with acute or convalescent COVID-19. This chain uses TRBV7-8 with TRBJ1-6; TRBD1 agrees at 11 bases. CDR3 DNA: TGTGCCAGCAGCTCAGGACAGGGGGCTTATTCACCCCTCCACTTT. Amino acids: CASSSGQGAYSPLHF. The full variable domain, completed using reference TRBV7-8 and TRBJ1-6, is GAGVSQSPRYKVAKRGQDVALRCDPISGHVSLFWYQQALGQGPEFLTYFQNEAQLDKSGLPSDRFFAERPEGSVSTLKIQRTQQEDSAVYLCASSSGQGAYSPLHFGNGTRLTVT.